This T cell receptor beta chain was sequenced during a study of cytomegalovirus exposure and HLA in healthy donors. Study-wide results and caveats: Accounts indicate the classifier identified cytomegalovirus status with strong specificity and sensitivity. A later analysis linked a missense variant in DCLRE1C to the trimming of TCR beta V and J genes. In a later analysis, a genetic analysis reported fewer productive-TCR N-insertions in an Asian-associated ancestry cluster than the cohort average.

The PCR contained 60 Vbeta and 13 Jbeta primers. Assay: immunoSEQ multiplex PCR; the TCRdb copy retains only in-frame clones and omits some. This table has fewer than 200,000 clones, roughly 86% appearing once. Concerning this clone itself: What it binds is unknown.

V lost 7 bases, J lost 3 bases, and 13 bases lay in between. Germline V gene data show CDR1 as SNHLY and CDR2 as FYNNEI. CDR3 length: 15 amino acids. Sequencing was done on a sample of PBMCs. This TCR came from a man aged 40-50 years in good health and CMV-seropositive. This chain joins TRBV2 and TRBJ1-6; possibly TRBD1 for D (6 bases). CDR3 sequence (DNA): TGTGCCAGCAAGCCGAGCAGGGGCTATAATTCACCCCTCCACTTT. Encoded protein: CASKPSRGYNSPLHF.